Presented here are 11 T cell receptor beta chains from one specimen sequenced in a study of patients with pleural tuberculosis. TCRdb independently ran MiXCR on the reads; one entry per CDR3 protein. The sample consists of about 29,000 distinct CDR3 sequences, roughly 18% of them appearing once. Sequenced sample: peripheral blood. The receptors were gathered from a human donor with pleural tuberculosis.

This clonotype occurred many times. This chain links TRBV7-2 with TRBJ2-5, with TRBD1 matching over 10 bases. CDR1 is SGHTA and CDR2 is FQGNSA in the germline V gene. Trimming took 4 bases from V and 5 from J; bases not matched to a gene: 7. This CDR3 comprises 15 residues. CDR3: CASSYSTGGGETQYF. The CDR3 DNA follows: TGTGCCAGCAGCTACTCGACAGGGGGCGGTGAGACCCAGTACTTC. The full variable domain, rest sourced from reference TRBV7-2 and TRBJ2-5, is GAGVSQSPSNKVTEKGKDVELRCDPISGHTALYWYRQSLGQGLEFLIYFQGNSAPDKSGLPSDRFSAERTGGSVSTLTIQRTQQEDSAVYLCASSYSTGGGETQYFGPGTRLLVL.

In its sample, this clonotype was seen a few times. This may arise from a read error, as a much more abundant clone is one base away. This chain links TRBV12-3 or TRBV12-4 with TRBJ2-3, with D possibly matching TRBD2 (5 bases). The CDR3 spans 15 residues. Trimming removed 5 bases from V and 4 bases from J, with 16 bases in between. The CDR3 reads CASSAPRGSADTQYF. As DNA, the CDR3 is TGTGCCAGCAGTGCCCCCCGGGGAAGCGCAGATACGCAGTATTTT.

The chain recombines TRBV12-3 or TRBV12-4 with TRBJ1-5; D is perhaps TRBD1 (5 bases). The CDR3 is made up of 14 amino acids. Trimming stripped 4 bases from V and 4 bases from J, with 11 bases between. The CDR3 reads CASSSAGGNQPQHF. Written as DNA, the CDR3 is TGTGCCAGCAGTTCGGCGGGGGGAAATCAGCCCCAGCATTTT.

This clonotype was seen ten or more times. V usage is TRBV30 and J usage is TRBJ1-5, with D unclear. The CDR3 runs to 12 residues. V was clipped by 1 base and J by 6 bases, with 7 bases between them. Germline CDR1 and CDR2: GTSNPN and SVGIG (reference sequence). CDR3 bases: TGTGCCTGGAGTGGGGTTGGTCAGCCCCAGCATTTT. Translation: CAWSGVGQPQHF. The whole variable domain, remainder taken from reference TRBV30 and TRBJ1-5, is SQTIHQWPATLVQPVGSPLSLECTVEGTSNPNLYWYRQAAGRGLQLLFYSVGIGQISSEVPQNLSASRPQDRQFILSSKKLLLSDSGFYLCAWSGVGQPQHFGDGTRLSIL.

This clonotype was seen repeatedly, ten times or more. The rearrangement joins TRBV3-1 to TRBJ2-1; the match to TRBD2 covers 11 bases. The CDR3 is 16 amino acids. Germline loops: CDR1 LGHDT, CDR2 YNNKEL (reference sequence). With V trimmed by 4 bases and J by 9 bases, 11 bases remained unmatched. For the CDR3, the DNA is TGTGCCAGCAGCCCAATCGAGGCTAGCGGGGGGACTGAGCAGTTCTTC. Translating gives CASSPIEASGGTEQFF.

A few counts support this clonotype. The chain combines TRBV30 with TRBJ2-7; 14 bases line up with TRBD2. CDR1 and CDR2 (germline): GTSNPN, SVGIG (reference sequence). Trimming took 3 bases from V and 1 from J; bases not matched to a gene: 5. The CDR3 runs 16 residues. CDR3 coding DNA: TGTGCCTGGAGAGGGACTAGCGGGAGTACATCCTACGAGCAGTACTTC. Its protein is CAWRGTSGSTSYEQYF. Combining the CDR3 with reference TRBV30 and TRBJ2-7 gives the whole variable domain SQTIHQWPATLVQPVGSPLSLECTVEGTSNPNLYWYRQAAGRGLQLLFYSVGIGQISSEVPQNLSASRPQDRQFILSSKKLLLSDSGFYLCAWRGTSGSTSYEQYFGPGTRLTVT.

This clonotype was detected ten times or more. V is TRBV10-1 and J is TRBJ2-1; possible D gene TRBD2, 6 bases. The CDR3 covers 13 residues. V gave up 5 bases and J gave up 8 bases, with 13 bases separating them. Germline V gene sequence: CDR1 WNHNN, CDR2 SYGVQD (reference sequence). CDR3 sequence (DNA): TGCGCCAGCAGTTACCCCGGGGGTTATGAGCAGTTCTTC. Amino acids: CASSYPGGYEQFF.

This clonotype was seen many times. J is TRBJ1-5 and V is TRBV7-2; possible D gene TRBD1, 5 bases. Germline CDR1 and CDR2: SGHTA and FQGNSA. Trimming shortened V by 2 bases and J by 7 bases, and 18 bases separated the two germline ends. This CDR3 has 16 residues. The CDR3 spells CASSLRGPSGEQPQHF. In DNA, the CDR3 is TGTGCCAGCAGCTTAAGGGGTCCTTCCGGCGAGCAGCCCCAGCATTTT.

This clonotype was picked up many times. The V and J genes are TRBV7-2 and TRBJ2-3, with D possibly matching TRBD1 (6 bases). Trimming left V 5 bases short and J 0 bases short, with 15 bases between. The germline V gene has CDR1 SGHTA and CDR2 FQGNSA. This CDR3 contains 16 residues. The CDR3: CASSPRQVTSTDTQYF. The CDR3 DNA reads as TGTGCCAGCAGCCCGAGACAGGTTACTAGCACAGATACGCAGTATTTT.

This sequence joins TRBV5-1 and TRBJ2-5; 9 nucleotides agree with TRBD1. Germline V CDR1 and CDR2: SGHRS, YFSETQ. The CDR3 contains 16 residues. V shed 3 bases and J 2 bases; nucleotides not matched to a gene: 8. CDR3 sequence (DNA): TGCGCCAGCAGCTCTGGAGGGACAGGGAGTCAAGAGACCCAGTACTTC. Protein sequence: CASSSGGTGSQETQYF.

This clonotype has at least ten counts. The rearrangement links TRBV25-1 to TRBJ2-1; D not resolved. CDR3 size: 15 residues. Germline CDR1 reads MGHDK; CDR2 reads SYGVNS. V was pared by 1 base and J by 6 bases, with 13 bases between. The CDR3 DNA follows: TGTGCCAGCAGTGAATCTGCCTCCCCGGGCAATGAGCAGTTCTTC. As protein: CASSESASPGNEQFF.